Listed here are 32 T cell receptor beta chains from one sample, sequenced in a study of T cell changes during pregnancy in multiple sclerosis. Produced via immunoSEQ multiplex PCR; TCRdb's table is partial and in-frame only. Here the sample spans under 35,000 clones, about 87% being singletons. Here the sequenced sample was CD8+ T cells from peripheral blood mononuclear cells, taken before pregnancy. Receptor source: a female donor with multiple sclerosis, enrolled in a pregnancy study.

The chain employs TRBV5-5 and TRBJ2-7; TRBD2 might be the D (5 bases). The CDR3 has 13 amino acids. Germline CDR1 reads SGHKS; CDR2 reads YYEKEE (reference sequence). The V and J ends lost 2 bases and 6 bases respectively, with 12 bases between them. In DNA form, the CDR3 reads TGTGCCAGCAGCTTAGGGCTAGCACCCGAGCAGTACTTC. It yields the protein CASSLGLAPEQYF.

This sequence joins TRBV6-4 and TRBJ2-3; 8 bases line up with TRBD2. This CDR3 is 15 amino acids long. J gave up 0 bases and V 4 bases, and 3 bases lay outside the gene matches. Germline CDR1 is MRHNA and CDR2 is SNTAGT. CDR3 nucleotide sequence: TGTGCCAGCAGTGCAATAGCGGGGAGCACAGATACGCAGTATTTT. Amino acids: CASSAIAGSTDTQYF.

This clone was seen once. The chain recombines TRBV4-2 with TRBJ2-1, with D possibly matching TRBD2 (5 bases). The germline CDR1 and CDR2 sequences are LGHNA and YNFKEQ. V lost 0 bases and J lost 7, with 7 bases in between. CDR3 length: 13 residues. The CDR3 DNA sequence: TGTGCCAGCAGCCAAGACGGGGTAAATGAGCAGTTCTTC. Protein sequence: CASSQDGVNEQFF.

The V gene is TRBV4-3, the J gene TRBJ2-7; 7 positions match TRBD2. Germline values: CDR1 LGHNA, CDR2 YSLEER. The CDR3 is 14 amino acids. Germline trimming cut 0 bases from V and 7 bases from J; bases unmatched to any gene: 6. The DNA of the CDR3 is TGCGCCAGCAGCCAAGAGGTACTAGCGAGGGAGCAGTACTTC. This codes for CASSQEVLAREQYF.

The chain employs TRBV7-9 and TRBJ2-2; D is unresolved. V was cut by 1 base and J by 6 bases, with 9 bases left in between. This CDR3 spans 14 amino acids. Germline V lookup: CDR1 SEHNR, CDR2 FQNEAQ (reference sequence). The DNA of the CDR3 is TGTGCCAGCAGCTTAGTTACGAGTGCCGGGGAGCTGTTTTTT. Translation gives CASSLVTSAGELFF. Full variable domain (missing parts from reference TRBV7-9 and TRBJ2-2): DTGVSQNPRHKITKRGQNVTFRCDPISEHNRLYWYRQTLGQGPEFLTYFQNEAQLEKSRLLSDRFSAERPKGSFSTLEIQRTEQGDSAMYLCASSLVTSAGELFFGEGSRLTVL.

This chain joins TRBV27 and TRBJ1-6; 8 nucleotides line up with TRBD1. The CDR3 has 17 residues. V lost 2 bases and J lost 2; bases outside the gene matches: 5. Germline-derived CDR1 and CDR2 are MNHEY and SMNVEV (reference sequence). Here the CDR3 DNA reads TGTGCCAGCAGTTTACGACAGGGGATCACCTATAATTCACCCCTCCACTTT. It specifies CASSLRQGITYNSPLHF.

The chain uses TRBV7-6 and TRBJ1-6; D might be TRBD1 (6 bases). V shed 1 base and J shed 3 bases, with 13 bases lying between them. Looked up from germline, CDR1 is SGHVS and CDR2 is FNYEAQ. The CDR3 runs 17 residues. The CDR3 nucleotides are TGTGCCAGCAGCTTAGAACAGGGAGGGAACTATAATTCACCCCTCCACTTT. This codes for CASSLEQGGNYNSPLHF.

J is TRBJ2-7 and V is TRBV7-2, with unresolved D. V was clipped by 3 bases and J by 2 bases, with 8 bases between them. CDR1 is SGHTA, CDR2 FQGNSA, per germline. CDR3 length equals 13 residues. The CDR3 here is CASSFAATYEQYF. CDR3 in DNA: TGTGCCAGCAGCTTCGCGGCCACCTACGAGCAGTACTTC. Full variable domain (outside the CDR3, taken from reference TRBV7-2 and TRBJ2-7): GAGVSQSPSNKVTEKGKDVELRCDPISGHTALYWYRQSLGQGLEFLIYFQGNSAPDKSGLPSDRFSAERTGGSVSTLTIQRTQQEDSAVYLCASSFAATYEQYFGPGTRLTVT.

The chain is built from TRBV7-2 and TRBJ2-1; possible D gene TRBD2, 5 bases. V was clipped by 3 bases and J by 9 bases, with 18 bases between them. Germline loops: CDR1 SGHTA, CDR2 FQGNSA. The CDR3 extends over 15 amino acids. The CDR3 spells CASSFWELPSAEQFF. CDR3 in DNA: TGTGCCAGCAGCTTCTGGGAGTTGCCGTCGGCTGAGCAGTTCTTC. Supplemented by reference TRBV7-2 and TRBJ2-1, the full variable domain reads GAGVSQSPSNKVTEKGKDVELRCDPISGHTALYWYRQSLGQGLEFLIYFQGNSAPDKSGLPSDRFSAERTGGSVSTLTIQRTQQEDSAVYLCASSFWELPSAEQFFGPGTRLTVL.

V usage is TRBV19 and J usage is TRBJ2-1; TRBD2 matches at 8 bases. The J segment lost 4 bases and the V segment lost 5 bases, leaving 13 bases of the junction unmatched. CDR3 length: 17 amino acids. From germline, CDR1 is LNHDA and CDR2 SQIVND (reference sequence). Here the CDR3 reads CASSPPGVSGDYNEQFF. CDR3 nucleotides: TGTGCCAGTAGTCCACCGGGGGTTAGCGGGGATTACAATGAGCAGTTCTTC.

The chain combines TRBV9 with TRBJ2-1; 16 nucleotides align to TRBD2. The CDR3 is made up of 16 amino acids. Per germline, CDR1 SGDLS and CDR2 YYNGEE. The V segment lost 4 bases and the J segment 8 bases; nucleotides outside the gene matches: 6. The CDR3 region is CASSFTGTSGGDEQFF. The CDR3 region has the DNA TGTGCCAGCAGCTTCACCGGGACTAGCGGGGGGGATGAGCAGTTCTTC.

About this clone itself: A much larger clone lies a single base off, so this may be a read error. Other DNA sequences from this sample encode an identical CDR3 as well. The chain links TRBV27 to TRBJ1-1; no clear D gene. This CDR3 region has 13 residues. Germline CDR1 is MNHEY and CDR2 is SMNVEV (reference sequence). V was cut by 3 bases and J by 4 bases, with 9 bases left in between. CDR3 region: CASSLGRGTEAFF. In nucleotides, the CDR3 is TGTGCCAGCAGTTTGGGTCGGGGCACTGAAGCTTTCTTT.

V gene TRBV4-1 combines with J gene TRBJ2-3, with TRBD2 matching over 10 bases. Germline CDR1 MGHRA, CDR2 YSYEKL. The V gene end was trimmed by 4 bases and the J gene end by 5 bases; junction bases not matched to a gene: 15. This CDR3 spans 18 amino acids. The CDR3 sequence is CASSLFWTSGPKGDTQYF. CDR3 nucleotide sequence: TGCGCCAGCAGCCTATTCTGGACTAGCGGCCCGAAGGGAGATACGCAGTATTTT.

This chain links TRBV27 with TRBJ1-2; D not certain. CDR1 is MNHEY, CDR2 SMNVEV, per germline (reference sequence). CDR3 length: 15 amino acids. Trimming removed 6 bases at V and 2 bases at J, with 16 bases between. CDR3 sequence (DNA): TGTGCCAGCAGCCAAGCTAGGACTGAAAACTATGGCTACACCTTC. Amino acid sequence: CASSQARTENYGYTF.

V is TRBV13 and J is TRBJ2-7; the match to TRBD2 covers 8 bases. J was trimmed by 2 bases and V by 4 bases; bases with no gene match: 10. Germline assignment: CDR1 PRHDT and CDR2 FYEKMQ (reference sequence). The CDR3 length is 16 residues. CDR3 region: CASSSRTSRNPYEQYF. CDR3 nucleotides: TGTGCCAGCAGCTCGAGGACTAGCCGAAACCCCTACGAGCAGTACTTC.

The V call is TRBV5-1, the J call TRBJ2-7, with 7 bases identical to TRBD2. Trimming at V came to 7 bases and at J to 2 bases, leaving 9 bases not matched to a gene. Germline V CDR1 and CDR2: SGHRS, YFSETQ. The CDR3 sequence is 14 residues long. The CDR3 nucleotides are TGCGCCAGCGGGAGGGAGCGGCCGCCCTACGAGCAGTACTTC. Translation: CASGRERPPYEQYF. The whole variable domain, remainder taken from reference TRBV5-1 and TRBJ2-7, is KAGVTQTPRYLIKTRGQQVTLSCSPISGHRSVSWYQQTPGQGLQFLFEYFSETQRNKGNFPGRFSGRQFSNSRSEMNVSTLELGDSALYLCASGRERPPYEQYFGPGTRLTVT.

V gene TRBV6-4 combines with J gene TRBJ2-3, with TRBD2 matching 15 bases. CDR3 length: 15 residues. Germline CDR1 and CDR2: MRHNA and SNTAGT. The V and J ends lost 6 bases and 3 bases, in that order; junction bases with no gene match: 1. The DNA of the CDR3 is TGTGCCAGCAGCGGACTAGCGGGAGGGACAGATACGCAGTATTTT. The encoded protein is CASSGLAGGTDTQYF.

The rearrangement links TRBV7-3 to TRBJ2-3; D is ambiguous. V was pared by 3 bases and J by 1 base, with 8 bases between. The CDR3 runs 14 residues. CDR1 is SGHTA and CDR2 is FQGTGA in the germline V gene. In nucleotides, the CDR3 is TGTGCCAGCAGCTTTTTCTCGGGCACAGATACGCAGTATTTT. Residues: CASSFFSGTDTQYF.

In its sample, this clone was seen a few times. The rearrangement uses TRBV7-9 and TRBJ2-7; D gene ambiguous. Trimming took off 5 bases at V and 3 bases at J, with 5 bases between the two ends. The germline CDR1 and CDR2 sequences are SEHNR and FQNEAQ (reference sequence). The CDR3 runs 11 residues. CDR3 DNA: TGTGCCAGCAGCGGCAACTACGAGCAGTACTTC. This translates into CASSGNYEQYF.

The chain links TRBV9 to TRBJ2-7; 11 nucleotides line up with TRBD2. The CDR3 consists of 14 residues. Trimming at V came to 0 bases and at J to 7 bases, leaving 3 bases not matched to a gene. Looked up from germline, CDR1 is SGDLS and CDR2 is YYNGEE. For the CDR3, the DNA is TGTGCCAGCAGCGTAGGACTAGCGGGGAATGAGCAGTACTTC. This codes for CASSVGLAGNEQYF.

The chain carries TRBV27 and TRBJ2-5, with 9 bases aligning to TRBD2. The V and J ends lost 5 bases and 5 bases, in that order; junction bases with no gene match: 9. CDR3 length equals 15 residues. Germline CDR1 and CDR2: MNHEY and SMNVEV (reference sequence). The CDR3 DNA reads TGTGCCAGCAGTCCCCTAGGGACTAGCAGCGAGACCCAGTACTTC. Its protein is CASSPLGTSSETQYF.

The rearrangement joins TRBV27 to TRBJ2-3; D is uncertain. The CDR3 runs to 11 residues. Germline V lookup: CDR1 MNHEY, CDR2 SMNVEV (reference sequence). Trimming stripped 4 bases from V and 3 bases from J, with 2 bases between. This CDR3 is CASSSTDTQYF. The CDR3 DNA is TGTGCCAGCAGTTCGACAGATACGCAGTATTTT.

V and J are TRBV27 and TRBJ2-5, with TRBD2 identical over 10 bases. This CDR3 has 15 residues. Germline-derived CDR1 and CDR2 are MNHEY and SMNVEV (reference sequence). V shed 0 bases, J shed 5 bases, and the junction held 3 bases outside the gene matches. The CDR3 sequence is CASSLSSGRAETQYF. CDR3 nucleotides: TGTGCCAGCAGTTTATCGAGCGGGAGGGCCGAGACCCAGTACTTC.

This clone was counted ten times or more. The chain couples TRBV7-2 to TRBJ1-4, with D tentatively TRBD1 (6 bases). Germline V lookup: CDR1 SGHTA, CDR2 FQGNSA. Trimming cost V 1 base and J 6 bases, with 9 bases left between them. The CDR3 loop spans 14 amino acids. CDR3 protein: CASSLVEGDEKLFF. CDR3 nucleotides: TGTGCCAGCAGCTTAGTAGAGGGGGATGAAAAACTGTTTTTT.

The chain carries TRBV6-5 and TRBJ1-5; no clear D. Between the trimmed V and J ends, which lost 6 bases and 3 bases, there was a span of 12 bases. The CDR3 has 14 residues. CDR1 and CDR2 from the germline V gene are MNHEY and SVGAGI. CDR3 bases: TGTGCCAGCAGCCATAAAGACTACAATCAGCCCCAGCATTTT. Translation: CASSHKDYNQPQHF.

The chain links TRBV6-4 to TRBJ2-1; 8 positions agree with TRBD1. The CDR3 runs to 13 residues. The germline gives CDR1 MRHNA, CDR2 SNTAGT. With 6 bases clipped from V and 10 bases from J, the junction kept 8 bases outside the gene matches. CDR3 bases: TGTGCCAGCAGCCTCGGACAGGGCGAAGAGCAGTTCTTC. As protein: CASSLGQGEEQFF.

This clone was observed once. The chain links TRBV14 to TRBJ2-3; TRBD1 is a possible D gene (6 bases). Germline V gene lookup returns CDR1 SGHDN and CDR2 FVKESK. The V gene lost 0 bases and the J gene lost 6 bases, with 16 bases spanning the gap. The CDR3 extends over 16 amino acids. CDR3 loop: CASSQEATGTLDTQYF. The CDR3 DNA sequence: TGTGCCAGCAGCCAAGAAGCCACAGGGACCCTCGATACGCAGTATTTT.

This chain connects TRBV11-1 to TRBJ2-5; 7 positions agree with TRBD2. This CDR3 is 13 amino acids long. Germline loops: CDR1 SGHAT, CDR2 FQDESV (reference sequence). J was trimmed by 5 bases and V by 8 bases; bases with no gene match: 8. CDR3 in amino acids: CASRAGAEETQYF. Written as DNA, the CDR3 is TGTGCCAGCCGGGCGGGAGCTGAGGAGACCCAGTACTTC. Looking up the rest from reference TRBV11-1 and TRBJ2-5 gives the full variable domain: EAEVAQSPRYKITEKSQAVAFWCDPISGHATLYWYRQILGQGPELLVQFQDESVVDDSQLPKDRFSAERLKGVDSTLKIQPAELGDSAMYLCASRAGAEETQYFGPGTRLLVL.

The J gene is TRBJ1-4, the V gene TRBV7-9; 7 bases match TRBD1. The CDR3 sequence is 14 residues long. V shed 4 bases, J shed 5 bases, and the junction held 4 bases outside the gene matches. From germline, CDR1 is SEHNR and CDR2 FQNEAQ (reference sequence). The CDR3 DNA is TGTGCCAGCAGCTCCTCCAGGGGGAATGAAAAACTGTTTTTT. It codes for CASSSSRGNEKLFF.

V usage is TRBV7-8 and J usage is TRBJ1-5, with D maybe TRBD1 (6 bases). Germline V gives CDR1 SGHVS, CDR2 FQNEAQ. The germline V and J ends were trimmed by 5 bases and 5 bases, with 19 bases remaining between them. The CDR3 runs 16 residues. CDR3 region: CASSPRTVLSHQPQHF. In DNA form, the CDR3 reads TGTGCCAGCAGCCCGAGGACAGTTTTGTCGCATCAGCCCCAGCATTTT.

The rearrangement links TRBV2 to TRBJ2-5; 9 bases agree with TRBD1. This CDR3 has 15 amino acids. In germline, CDR1 is SNHLY, CDR2 FYNNEI. The junction had 7 bases not matched to a gene; V was cut back by 3 bases and J by 5 bases. The CDR3 region has the DNA TGTGCCAGCAGTGACGGGACAGGGATGGGGGAGACCCAGTACTTC. Translation: CASSDGTGMGETQYF.

The rearrangement uses TRBV30 and TRBJ1-3; TRBD1 is a possible D gene (6 bases). The CDR3 runs 12 residues. In germline, CDR1 is GTSNPN, CDR2 SVGIG (reference sequence). Trimming stripped 1 base from V and 8 bases from J, with 9 bases between. The CDR3 reads CAWSAEGDTIYF. Here the CDR3 DNA reads TGTGCCTGGAGTGCAGAGGGGGACACCATATATTTT. The entire variable domain, with the rest obtained from reference TRBV30 and TRBJ1-3, is as follows: SQTIHQWPATLVQPVGSPLSLECTVEGTSNPNLYWYRQAAGRGLQLLFYSVGIGQISSEVPQNLSASRPQDRQFILSSKKLLLSDSGFYLCAWSAEGDTIYFGEGSWLTVV.